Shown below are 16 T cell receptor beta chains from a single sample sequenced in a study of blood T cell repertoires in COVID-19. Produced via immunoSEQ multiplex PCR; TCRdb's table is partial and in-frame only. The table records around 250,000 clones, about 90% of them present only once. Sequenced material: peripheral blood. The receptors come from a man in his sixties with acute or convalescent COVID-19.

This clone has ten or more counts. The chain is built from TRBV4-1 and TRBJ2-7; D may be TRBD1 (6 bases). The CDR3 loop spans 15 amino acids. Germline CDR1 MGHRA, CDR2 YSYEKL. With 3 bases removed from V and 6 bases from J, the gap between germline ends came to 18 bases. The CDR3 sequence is CASSHRPDSASEQYF. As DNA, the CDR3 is TGCGCCAGCAGCCATAGGCCGGACAGTGCAAGCGAGCAGTACTTC.

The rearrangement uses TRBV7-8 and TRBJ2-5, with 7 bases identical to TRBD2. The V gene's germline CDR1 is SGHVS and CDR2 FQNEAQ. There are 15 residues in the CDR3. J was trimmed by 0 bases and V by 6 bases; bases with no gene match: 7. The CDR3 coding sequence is TGTGCCAGCAGGCCCGCACTAGCGAACCAAGAGACCCAGTACTTC. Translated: CASRPALANQETQYF.

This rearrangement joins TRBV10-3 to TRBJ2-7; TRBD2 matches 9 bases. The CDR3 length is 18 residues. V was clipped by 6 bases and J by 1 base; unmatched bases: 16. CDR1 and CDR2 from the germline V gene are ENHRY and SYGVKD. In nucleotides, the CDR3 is TGTGCCATCAGCGACAGCCCCTTTAGCGGGAGCGCATCCTACGAGCAGTACTTC. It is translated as CAISDSPFSGSASYEQYF.

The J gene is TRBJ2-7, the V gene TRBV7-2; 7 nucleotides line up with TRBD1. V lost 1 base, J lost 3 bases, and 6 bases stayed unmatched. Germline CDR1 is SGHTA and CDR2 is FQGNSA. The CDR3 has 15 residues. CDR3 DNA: TGTGCCAGCAGCTTAGTTGGGACAGCGGACTACGAGCAGTACTTC. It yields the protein CASSLVGTADYEQYF.

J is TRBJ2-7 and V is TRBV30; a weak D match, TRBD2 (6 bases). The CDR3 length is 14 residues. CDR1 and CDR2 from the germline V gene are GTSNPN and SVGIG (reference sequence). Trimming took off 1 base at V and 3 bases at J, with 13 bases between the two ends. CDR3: CAWSAPGTLYEQYF. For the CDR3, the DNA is TGTGCCTGGAGTGCCCCGGGGACTCTCTACGAGCAGTACTTC.

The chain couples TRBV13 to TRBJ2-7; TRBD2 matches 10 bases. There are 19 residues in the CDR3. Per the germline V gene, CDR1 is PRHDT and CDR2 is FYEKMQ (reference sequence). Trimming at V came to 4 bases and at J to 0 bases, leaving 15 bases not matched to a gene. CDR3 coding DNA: TGTGCCAGCAGCTCCCCCTCCGCTGGACTAGCGGACTTCTCCTACGAGCAGTACTTC. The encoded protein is CASSSPSAGLADFSYEQYF.

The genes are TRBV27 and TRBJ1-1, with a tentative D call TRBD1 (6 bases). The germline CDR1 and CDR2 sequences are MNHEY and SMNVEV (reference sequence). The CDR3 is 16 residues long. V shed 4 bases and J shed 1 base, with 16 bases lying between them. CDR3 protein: CASSSLTGTTNTEAFF. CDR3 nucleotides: TGTGCCAGCAGTTCATTAACAGGGACCACGAACACTGAAGCTTTCTTT.

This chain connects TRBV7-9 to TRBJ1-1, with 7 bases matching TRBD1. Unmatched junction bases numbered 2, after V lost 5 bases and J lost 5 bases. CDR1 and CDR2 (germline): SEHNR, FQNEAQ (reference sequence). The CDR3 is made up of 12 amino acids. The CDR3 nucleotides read TGTGCCAGCAGCCCGGACAGGACTGAAGCTTTCTTT. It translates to CASSPDRTEAFF.

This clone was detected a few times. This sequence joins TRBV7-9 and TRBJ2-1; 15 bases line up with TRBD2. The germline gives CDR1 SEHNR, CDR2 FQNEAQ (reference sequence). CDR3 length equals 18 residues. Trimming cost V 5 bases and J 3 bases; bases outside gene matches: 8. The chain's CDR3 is CASSEWTSGRVGYNEQFF. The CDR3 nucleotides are TGTGCCAGCAGCGAATGGACTAGCGGGAGGGTAGGCTACAATGAGCAGTTCTTC.

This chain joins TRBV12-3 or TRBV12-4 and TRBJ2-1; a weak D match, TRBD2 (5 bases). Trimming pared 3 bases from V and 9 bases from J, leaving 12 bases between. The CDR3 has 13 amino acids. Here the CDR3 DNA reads TGTGCCAGCAGTTTTGGGAGAGGATCTGAGCAGTTCTTC. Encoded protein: CASSFGRGSEQFF.

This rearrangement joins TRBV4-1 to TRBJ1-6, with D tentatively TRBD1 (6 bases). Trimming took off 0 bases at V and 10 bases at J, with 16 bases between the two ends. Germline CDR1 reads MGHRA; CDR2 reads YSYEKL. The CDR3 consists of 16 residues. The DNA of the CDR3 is TGCGCCAGCAGCCAAGATTATCAGGGGTTAAGATCACCCCTCCACTTT. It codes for CASSQDYQGLRSPLHF.

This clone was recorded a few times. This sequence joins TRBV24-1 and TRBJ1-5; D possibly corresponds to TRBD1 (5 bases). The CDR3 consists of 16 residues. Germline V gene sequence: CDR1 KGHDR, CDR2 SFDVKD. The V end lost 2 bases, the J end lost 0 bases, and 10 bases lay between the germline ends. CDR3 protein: CATSDSGRSSNQPQHF. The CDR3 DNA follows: TGTGCCACCAGTGATTCAGGGAGGTCTAGCAATCAGCCCCAGCATTTT.

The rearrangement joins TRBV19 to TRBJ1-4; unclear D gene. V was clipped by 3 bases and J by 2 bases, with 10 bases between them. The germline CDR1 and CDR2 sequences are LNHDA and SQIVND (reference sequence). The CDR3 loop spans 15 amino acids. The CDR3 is CASSILPGTNEKLFF. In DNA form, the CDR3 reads TGTGCCAGTAGTATTCTGCCAGGTACTAATGAAAAACTGTTTTTT.

Here the CDR3 DNA reads TGTGCCAGCTCACCCGACAGTGGTGGAAACACCATATATTTT. Its protein is CASSPDSGGNTIYF. The rearrangement uses TRBV18 and TRBJ1-3; D may be TRBD1 (5 bases). Germline V gene lookup returns CDR1 KGHSH and CDR2 LQKENI. V lost 3 bases to trimming and J lost 3 bases, with 9 bases between them. The CDR3 has 14 amino acids.

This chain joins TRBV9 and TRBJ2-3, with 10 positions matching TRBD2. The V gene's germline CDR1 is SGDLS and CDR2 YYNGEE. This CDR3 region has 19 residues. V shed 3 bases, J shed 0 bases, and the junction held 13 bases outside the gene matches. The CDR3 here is CASSARTSGHFTSTDTQYF. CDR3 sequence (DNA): TGTGCCAGCAGCGCCCGGACTAGCGGCCATTTTACTAGCACAGATACGCAGTATTTT.

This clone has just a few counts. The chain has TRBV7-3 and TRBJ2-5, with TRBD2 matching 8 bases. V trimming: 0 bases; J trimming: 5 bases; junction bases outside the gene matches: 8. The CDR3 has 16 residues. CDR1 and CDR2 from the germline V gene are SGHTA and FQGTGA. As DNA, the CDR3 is TGTGCCAGCAGCTTAACGTCTGCCGGGAGGGGGGAGACCCAGTACTTC. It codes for CASSLTSAGRGETQYF.